This is a list of T cell receptor beta chains from one sample in a study of blood T cell repertoires in COVID-19. Assay used: immunoSEQ multiplex PCR; TCRdb lists only in-frame clones, some missing. The profile covers roughly 120,000 clones, with around 80% appearing a single time and approximately 7.6% taken by the ten largest. The sample comprised peripheral blood. Receptors originate from a man between 65 and 85 years old with active or convalescent COVID-19. Both conserved end residues are part of each CDR3. A D gene is named only where the DNA matches it firmly. Some rows mark clone size as missing; the rest say once, few, many or name a class of expanded clone.

TRBV6-2/TRBV6-3	TRBJ2-2	TRBD2	NA	CASSYDRPASGGKGELFF	TGTGCCAGCAGTTACGATCGCCCGGCTAGCGGGGGGAAGGGGGAGCTGTTTTTT
TRBV19	TRBJ2-2	NA	NA	CASSIDWSTGELFF	TGTGCCAGTAGTATCGACTGGAGCACCGGGGAGCTGTTTTTT
TRBV11-2	TRBJ2-1	NA	NA	CASSVQQGPGQFF	TGTGCCAGCAGCGTCCAACAGGGCCCAGGGCAGTTCTTC
TRBV6-5	TRBJ2-2	NA	NA	CASSHGSGELFF	TGTGCCAGCAGTCACGGGTCCGGGGAGCTGTTTTTT
TRBV5-5	TRBJ1-1	NA	NA	CASSLQTGSGTEAFF	TGTGCCAGCAGCTTGCAAACAGGGAGTGGCACTGAAGCTTTCTTT
TRBV15	TRBJ2-2	TRBD1	NA	CATSRAGQGTGELFF	TGTGCCACCAGCAGAGCAGGACAGGGCACCGGGGAGCTGTTTTTT
TRBV3-1/TRBV3-2	TRBJ1-5	TRBD1	NA	CASSAGTGDTGPQHF	TGTGCCAGCAGCGCGGGGACAGGCGACACGGGGCCCCAGCATTTT
TRBV7-2	TRBJ2-3	TRBD2	NA	CASSYAAGGFTDTQYF	TGTGCCAGCAGCTACGCAGCGGGGGGCTTCACAGATACGCAGTATTTT
TRBV7-2	TRBJ2-3	TRBD2	NA	CASSLGLAYTDTQYF	TGTGCCAGCAGCTTGGGACTAGCGTACACAGATACGCAGTATTTT
TRBV28	TRBJ1-5	NA	NA	CASRSGLQPQHF	TGTGCCAGCAGATCAGGGCTTCAGCCCCAGCATTTT
TRBV7-2	TRBJ1-2	NA	NA	CASSLALGGYTF	TGTGCCAGCAGCTTAGCGCTCGGTGGCTACACCTTC
TRBV3-1/TRBV3-2	TRBJ2-7	NA	NA	CASSSLAGYEQYF	TGTGCCAGCAGCTCCCTGGCGGGCTACGAGCAGTACTTC
TRBV18	TRBJ2-3	NA	NA	CASSPTTSTDTQYF	TGTGCCAGCTCACCCACGACTAGCACAGATACGCAGTATTTT
TRBV9	TRBJ2-2	NA	NA	CASSVGARKEAGELFF	TGTGCCAGCAGCGTAGGGGCCAGAAAGGAGGCCGGGGAGCTGTTTTTT
TRBV9	TRBJ1-1	TRBD1	once	CASSSAPDRGRTFF	TGTGCCAGCAGCTCCGCCCCAGACAGGGGGCGAACTTTCTTT
TRBV7-9	TRBJ1-2	NA	many	CASSQNGYTF	TGTGCCAGCAGCCAAAATGGCTACACCTTC
TRBV4-3	TRBJ2-3	NA	NA	CASSPGWLTDTQYF	TGCGCCAGCAGCCCGGGGTGGCTCACAGATACGCAGTATTTT
TRBV5-1	TRBJ1-4	TRBD1	NA	CASSTGQSNEKLFF	TGCGCCAGCAGCACGGGACAGAGTAATGAAAAACTGTTTTTT
TRBV9	TRBJ1-3	NA	few	CASSVAAVSSGNTIYF	TGTGCCAGCAGCGTAGCGGCGGTGAGCTCTGGAAACACCATATATTTT
TRBV15	TRBJ2-2	TRBD1	NA	CATHPGQGSTGELFF	TGTGCCACGCACCCCGGACAGGGGAGCACCGGGGAGCTGTTTTTT
TRBV19	TRBJ1-2	TRBD1	NA	CASSPTGLWYGYTF	TGTGCCAGTAGTCCGACAGGGTTATGGTATGGCTACACCTTC
TRBV1	TRBJ2-2	NA	NA	CTSSQLAGLADTGELFF	TGCACCAGCAGCCAACTTGCGGGACTAGCGGACACCGGGGAGCTGTTTTTT
TRBV6-5	TRBJ1-2	NA	few	CASSYGGFDYGYTF	TGTGCCAGCAGTTACGGCGGCTTTGACTATGGCTACACCTTC
TRBV2	TRBJ2-5	TRBD2	few	CASSGGSGRSGQTQYF	TGTGCCAGCAGTGGAGGTAGCGGGAGATCCGGCCAGACCCAGTACTTC
TRBV15	TRBJ2-5	TRBD2	NA	CATSRGLAGDRDQYF	TGTGCCACCAGCAGAGGACTAGCGGGGGACCGGGACCAGTACTTC
TRBV28	TRBJ1-2	TRBD1	NA	CASSSPGTGVDGYTF	TGTGCCAGCAGTTCACCTGGGACAGGGGTTGATGGCTACACCTTC
TRBV9	TRBJ2-3	TRBD2	NA	CASSVDLGRGTQYF	TGTGCCAGCAGCGTGGACCTAGGGAGGGGTACGCAGTATTTT
TRBV2	TRBJ1-1	TRBD1	NA	CASSESAGGTTEAFF	TGTGCCAGCAGTGAATCGGCAGGGGGGACCACTGAAGCTTTCTTT
TRBV20-1	TRBJ1-2	NA	NA	CSASQGVNYGYTF	TGCAGTGCTAGTCAGGGCGTTAACTATGGCTACACCTTC
TRBV19	TRBJ2-3	TRBD1	NA	CASRRTGGATSTDTQYF	TGTGCCAGTAGGCGGACAGGGGGTGCCACTAGCACAGATACGCAGTATTTT
TRBV3-1/TRBV3-2	TRBJ1-2	NA	NA	CASSPSLESVGLNYGYTF	TGTGCCAGCAGCCCAAGTCTAGAGTCAGTGGGTCTTAACTATGGCTACACCTTC
TRBV6-2/TRBV6-3	TRBJ2-1	NA	NA	CASSKLAAQYNEQFF	TGTGCCAGCAGCAAACTAGCTGCCCAGTACAATGAGCAGTTCTTC
TRBV5-1	TRBJ1-2	TRBD1	NA	CASSRGTGGGFGYTF	TGCGCCAGCAGCCGAGGGACAGGGGGCGGTTTTGGCTACACCTTC
TRBV19	TRBJ2-7	TRBD2	NA	CASSIGSSGGTSYEQYF	TGTGCCAGTAGTATAGGGTCTAGCGGGGGGACCTCCTACGAGCAGTACTTC
TRBV5-1	TRBJ1-3	TRBD1	NA	CASSATGDSGNTIYF	TGCGCCAGCAGCGCAACAGGGGACTCTGGAAACACCATATATTTT
TRBV9	TRBJ1-3	NA	NA	CASSDRSSSGNTIYF	TGTGCCAGCAGCGACAGGTCCAGCTCTGGAAACACCATATATTTT
TRBV9	TRBJ1-2	TRBD1	NA	CASSTSGGGYTF	TGTGCCAGCAGCACTTCAGGGGGCGGCTACACCTTC
TRBV7-8	TRBJ2-7	NA	few	CASSLVVREHTPDEQYF	TGTGCCAGCAGCTTAGTAGTGCGGGAACACACGCCGGACGAGCAGTACTTC
TRBV2	TRBJ2-3	NA	few	CASSPLAFTDTQYF	TGTGCCAGCAGCCCCCTAGCTTTCACAGATACGCAGTATTTT
TRBV7-9	TRBJ2-1	TRBD2	few	CASRGKSGSSYNEQFF	TGTGCCAGCCGAGGGAAGAGCGGGAGCTCCTACAATGAGCAGTTCTTC
TRBV4-2	TRBJ2-7	TRBD2	NA	CASSPQRGQPSYEQYF	TGTGCCAGCAGCCCACAGCGGGGCCAACCCTCCTACGAGCAGTACTTC
TRBV28	TRBJ2-1	NA	once	CASSPRPWQGRDEQFF	TGTGCCAGCAGTCCACGACCGTGGCAGGGTAGGGATGAGCAGTTCTTC
TRBV7-8	TRBJ2-1	NA	NA	CASSFLGLSGSEQFF	TGTGCCAGCAGCTTTCTCGGACTCTCTGGGTCCGAGCAGTTCTTC
TRBV11-3	TRBJ1-1	NA	NA	CASSRGGLNTEAFF	TGTGCCAGCAGCCGCGGGGGACTGAACACTGAAGCTTTCTTT
TRBV3-1/TRBV3-2	TRBJ1-2	NA	NA	CASSQAVAGPYGYTF	TGTGCCAGCAGCCAAGCGGTGGCAGGGCCCTATGGCTACACCTTC
TRBV5-4	TRBJ2-7	TRBD2	once	CASSLGDSGIYEQYF	TGTGCCAGCAGCTTGGGGGATAGCGGGATCTACGAGCAGTACTTC
TRBV5-1	TRBJ2-5	TRBD2	NA	CASSLAAGGRVETQYF	TGCGCCAGCAGCTTGGCTGCGGGAGGGAGAGTAGAGACCCAGTACTTC
TRBV3-1/TRBV3-2	TRBJ1-6	NA	NA	CASSQDPGTGNSPLHF	TGTGCCAGCAGCCAAGATCCAGGCACCGGTAATTCACCCCTCCACTTT
TRBV29-1	TRBJ2-7	TRBD2	once	CSVDSGVLGGEQYF	TGCAGCGTTGATAGCGGGGTGTTGGGCGGGGAGCAGTACTTC
TRBV19	TRBJ2-3	TRBD1	NA	CASSVQLQGNTDTQYF	TGTGCCAGTAGTGTCCAACTACAGGGGAACACAGATACGCAGTATTTT
TRBV4-1	TRBJ1-5	NA	NA	CASSPLEHTNQPQHF	TGCGCCAGCAGCCCCCTAGAGCATACCAATCAGCCCCAGCATTTT
TRBV5-1	TRBJ1-3	NA	NA	CASSSGGSSGNTIYF	TGCGCCAGCAGCTCGGGCGGGAGCTCTGGAAACACCATATATTTT
TRBV30	TRBJ2-7	NA	NA	CAWSMRGDEQYF	TGTGCCTGGAGTATGCGGGGCGACGAGCAGTACTTC
TRBV5-1	TRBJ1-2	NA	NA	CASSSGTSISHGYTF	TGCGCCAGCAGCTCAGGGACATCCATAAGTCATGGCTACACCTTC
TRBV5-1	TRBJ2-5	TRBD1	few	CASSSRDRGQETQYF	TGCGCCAGCAGCTCCCGGGACAGGGGGCAAGAGACCCAGTACTTC
TRBV5-1	TRBJ2-7	NA	NA	CASSLGGYEQYF	TGCGCCAGCAGCCTCGGGGGCTACGAGCAGTACTTC
TRBV9	TRBJ2-2	TRBD1	NA	CASSTRDRGVAGELFF	TGTGCCAGCAGCACCCGGGACAGGGGGGTGGCCGGGGAGCTGTTTTTT
TRBV9	TRBJ2-3	NA	many	CASSAGLGVSADTQYF	TGTGCCAGCTCGGCGGGGCTAGGGGTTTCGGCAGATACGCAGTATTTT
TRBV6-5	TRBJ2-3	NA	few	CASSLAVDTQYF	TGTGCCAGCAGTTTAGCGGTAGATACGCAGTATTTT
TRBV7-2	TRBJ2-3	TRBD2	NA	CASSPRTSRSDTQYF	TGTGCCAGCAGCCCGCGGACTAGCCGCTCAGATACGCAGTATTTT